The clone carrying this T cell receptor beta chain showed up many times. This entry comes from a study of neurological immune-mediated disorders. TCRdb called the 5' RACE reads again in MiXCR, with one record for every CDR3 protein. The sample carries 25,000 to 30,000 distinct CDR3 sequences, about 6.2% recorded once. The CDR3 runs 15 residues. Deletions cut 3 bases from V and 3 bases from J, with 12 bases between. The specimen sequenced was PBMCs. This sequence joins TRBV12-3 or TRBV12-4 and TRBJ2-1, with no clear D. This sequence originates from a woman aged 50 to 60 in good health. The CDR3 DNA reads TGTGCCAGCAGTTTGTATAGGGCGAGCTACAATGAGCAGTTCTTC. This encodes CASSLYRASYNEQFF.